The entry below gives a single T cell receptor (beta chain) sequence along with its context. Its antigen is unidentified. V lost 6 bases to trimming and J lost 1 base, with 18 bases between them. CDR1 MNHNY and CDR2 SVGAGI come from the germline V gene (reference sequence). The CDR3 has 16 amino acids. The data belong to a study of shared clonotypes between healthy human individuals. Broader study findings: Shared clonotypes: approximately 5% naive CD4, 3% to 3.5% naive CD8, about 2.2% memory CD4, under 0.5% memory CD8.

Measured with immunoSEQ multiplex PCR; TCRdb has only the in-frame clones, and not every one. Here the sample spans over 1.4 million clones, roughly 96% being singletons. The sequence came from a man under 40 in good health. This chain connects TRBV6-6 to TRBJ1-2; TRBD1 is a possible D gene (6 bases). Material for sequencing was naive CD4+ T cells sorted from blood. The subset is: CD45RA+ positively selected. The CDR3 DNA is TGTGCCAGCAGCCCAGGACAGCCGAGGGATAACTATGGCTACACCTTC. It translates to CASSPGQPRDNYGYTF.